Listed below are T cell receptor beta chains from one sample, sequenced in a study of T cell responses to AZD1222 COVID-19 vaccine. Produced via immunoSEQ multiplex PCR; TCRdb's table is partial and in-frame only. The sample lists approximately 28,000 clones; approximately 90% were seen once. The sequencing used peripheral blood, collected 28 days after the second AZD1222 dose. These receptors were obtained from an adult who received the AZD1222 COVID-19 vaccine. The CDR3 runs from the conserved cysteine through the conserved F or W. A D gene is named only where the DNA matches it firmly. Size is stated for part of the rows, as once, few or many counts, or as a class when the clone is expanded.

V gene	D gene	clone size	CDR3 length	J gene	CDR3 protein
TRBV10-3	.	.	14	TRBJ1-1	CAISVNGMNTEAFF
TRBV19	.	.	14	TRBJ1-4	CASTWGTTNEKLFF
TRBV18	.	few	13	TRBJ1-1	CASSPGQNTEAFF
TRBV9	TRBD1	.	18	TRBJ2-2	CASSLLQGQGANTGELFF
TRBV18	.	.	15	TRBJ1-1	CASSRGGQTNTEAFF
TRBV28	TRBD1	once	15	TRBJ2-7	CASSPGQATSYEQYF
TRBV5-1	.	.	13	TRBJ2-3	CASSLRSTDTQYF
TRBV19	.	.	17	TRBJ1-5	CASSTLLGAASNQPQHF
TRBV5-1	.	.	14	TRBJ2-6	CASSPSPGANVLTF
TRBV5-4	.	once	17	TRBJ1-4	CASSLDRAWVTNEKLFF
TRBV4-3	.	.	14	TRBJ2-2	CASSQETATGELFF
TRBV27	.	.	16	TRBJ2-7	CASSLRGAADSYEQYF
TRBV10-3	.	.	16	TRBJ2-3	CAINPGAAPSTDTQYF
TRBV7-2	TRBD1	.	16	TRBJ1-6	CASSTRLTGSNSPLHF
TRBV27	.	.	14	TRBJ2-1	CASSLTRQDTKQFF
TRBV19	.	.	12	TRBJ1-2	CASSGRRYGYTF
TRBV7-2	TRBD1	.	14	TRBJ1-1	CASSYRTGDTEAFF
TRBV6-5	TRBD1	.	15	TRBJ2-2	CASTLQTGGVGELFF
TRBV5-1	TRBD1	.	15	TRBJ2-7	CASSAVYRDSYEQYF
TRBV5-1	.	once	16	TRBJ1-3	CASSLDGPRGGNTIYF
TRBV5-4	TRBD1	.	13	TRBJ1-4	CASSLWTGKKLFF